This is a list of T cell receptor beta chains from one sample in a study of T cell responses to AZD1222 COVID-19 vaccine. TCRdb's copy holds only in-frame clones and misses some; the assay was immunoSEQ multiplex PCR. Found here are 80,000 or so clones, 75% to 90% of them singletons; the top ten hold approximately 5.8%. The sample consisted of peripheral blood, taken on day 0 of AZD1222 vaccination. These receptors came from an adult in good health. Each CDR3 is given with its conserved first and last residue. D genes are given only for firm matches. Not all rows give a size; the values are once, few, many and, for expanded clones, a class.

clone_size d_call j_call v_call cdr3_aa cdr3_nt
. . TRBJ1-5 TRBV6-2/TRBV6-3 CASSFGPTSNQPQHF TGTGCCAGCAGTTTCGGTCCTACTAGCAATCAGCCCCAGCATTTT
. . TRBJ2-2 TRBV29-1 CSVAPLGANTGELFF TGCAGCGTTGCACCTCTGGGGGCGAACACCGGGGAGCTGTTTTTT
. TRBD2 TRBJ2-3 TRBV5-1 CASSLALTSGGDTQYF TGCGCCAGCAGCTTGGCCCTGACTAGCGGGGGGGATACGCAGTATTTT
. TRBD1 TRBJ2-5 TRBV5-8 CASSLSRQGKGAQYF TGTGCCAGCAGCTTGAGTCGACAGGGGAAGGGCGCCCAGTACTTC
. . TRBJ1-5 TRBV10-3 CAISVTIDQPQHF TGTGCCATCAGTGTTACCATTGACCAGCCCCAGCATTTT
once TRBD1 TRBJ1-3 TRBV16 CASSRSGQGNTIYF TGTGCCAGCAGCCGGTCGGGACAGGGAAACACCATATATTTT
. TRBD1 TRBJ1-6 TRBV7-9 CASSLDRGHSPLHF TGTGCCAGCAGCCTGGACAGGGGCCATTCACCCCTCCACTTT
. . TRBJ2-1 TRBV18 CASSPISGPNEQFF TGTGCCAGCTCACCGATCTCAGGTCCGAATGAGCAGTTCTTC
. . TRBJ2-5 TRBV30 CAWSPRPQETQYF TGTGCCTGGAGCCCACGACCACAAGAGACCCAGTACTTC
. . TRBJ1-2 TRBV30 CAWSVGWPDGYTF TGTGCCTGGAGTGTAGGTTGGCCCGATGGCTACACCTTC
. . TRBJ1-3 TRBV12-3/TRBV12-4 CASSPGIHTIYF TGTGCCAGCAGTCCCGGGATTCACACCATATATTTT
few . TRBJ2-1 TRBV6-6 CASSGQGSSYNEQFF TGTGCCAGCAGTGGCCAGGGTAGCTCCTACAATGAGCAGTTCTTC
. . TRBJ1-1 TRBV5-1 CASSLFTGRNTEAFF TGCGCCAGCAGCTTATTTACAGGGAGGAACACTGAAGCTTTCTTT
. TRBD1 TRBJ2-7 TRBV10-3 CAISDIGGQAGGYF TGTGCCATCAGTGACATTGGGGGACAGGCTGGAGGGTACTTC
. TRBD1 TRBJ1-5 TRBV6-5 CASSPDRAVHQPQHF TGTGCCAGCAGTCCAGACAGGGCGGTTCATCAGCCCCAGCATTTT
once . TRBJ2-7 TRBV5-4 CASRPREVHEQYF TGTGCCAGCAGACCAAGGGAGGTCCACGAGCAGTACTTC
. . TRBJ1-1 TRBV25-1 CASSAGTRGNTEAFF TGTGCCAGCAGTGCAGGGACGCGGGGGAACACTGAAGCTTTCTTT
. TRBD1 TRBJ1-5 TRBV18 CASSLDRGNQPQHF TGTGCCAGCTCTCTAGACAGGGGGAATCAGCCCCAGCATTTT
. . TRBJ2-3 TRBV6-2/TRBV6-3 CASSLRQLSTDTQYF TGTGCCAGCAGTCTCCGGCAGTTGAGCACAGATACGCAGTATTTT
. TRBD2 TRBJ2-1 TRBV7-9 CASSSSGGPSSYNEQFF TGTGCCAGCAGCTCTAGCGGGGGACCGAGCTCCTACAATGAGCAGTTCTTC
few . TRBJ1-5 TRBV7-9 CASGGASNQPQHF TGTGCCAGCGGGGGGGCGTCCAATCAGCCCCAGCATTTT
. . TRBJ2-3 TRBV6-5 CASKGRDNTDTQYF TGTGCCAGCAAAGGTCGGGACAACACAGATACGCAGTATTTT
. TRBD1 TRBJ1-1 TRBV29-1 CSARQGLNTEAFF TGCAGCGCTAGACAGGGCCTGAACACTGAAGCTTTCTTT
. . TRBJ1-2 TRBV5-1 CASSLMAGTNYGYTF TGCGCCAGCAGCTTGATGGCCGGGACCAACTATGGCTACACCTTC
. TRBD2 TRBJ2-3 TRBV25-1 CASRPGTSGGMADTQYF TGTGCCAGCAGGCCCGGGACTAGCGGGGGGATGGCAGATACGCAGTATTTT
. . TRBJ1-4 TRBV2 CASSDPGGISEKLFF TGTGCCAGCAGTGACCCCGGGGGTATCAGTGAAAAACTGTTTTTT
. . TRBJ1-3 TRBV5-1 CASSLGGITGNTIYF TGCGCCAGCAGCTTGGGGGGGATTACTGGAAACACCATATATTTT
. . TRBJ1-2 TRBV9 CASSVAINYGYTF TGTGCCAGCAGCGTAGCGATTAACTATGGCTACACCTTC